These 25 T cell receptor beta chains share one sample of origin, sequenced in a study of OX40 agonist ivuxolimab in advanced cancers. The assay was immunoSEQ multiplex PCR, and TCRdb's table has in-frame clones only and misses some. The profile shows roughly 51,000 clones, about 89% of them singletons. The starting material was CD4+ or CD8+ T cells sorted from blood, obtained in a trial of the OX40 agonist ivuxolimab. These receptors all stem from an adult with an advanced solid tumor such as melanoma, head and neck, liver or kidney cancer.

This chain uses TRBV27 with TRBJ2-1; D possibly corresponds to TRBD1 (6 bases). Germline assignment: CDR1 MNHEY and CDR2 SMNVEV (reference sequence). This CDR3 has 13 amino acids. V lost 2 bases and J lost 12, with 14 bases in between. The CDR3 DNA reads TGTGCCAGCAGTTTAGGGCAGGGGCGACCGCAGTTCTTC. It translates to CASSLGQGRPQFF.

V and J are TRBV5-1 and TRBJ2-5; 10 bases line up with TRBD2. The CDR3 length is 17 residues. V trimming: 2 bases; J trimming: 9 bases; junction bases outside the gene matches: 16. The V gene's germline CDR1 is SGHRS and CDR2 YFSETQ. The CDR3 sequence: CASSLVPSGGPGIAQYF. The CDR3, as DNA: TGCGCCAGCAGCTTAGTCCCTAGCGGGGGCCCCGGCATCGCCCAGTACTTC.

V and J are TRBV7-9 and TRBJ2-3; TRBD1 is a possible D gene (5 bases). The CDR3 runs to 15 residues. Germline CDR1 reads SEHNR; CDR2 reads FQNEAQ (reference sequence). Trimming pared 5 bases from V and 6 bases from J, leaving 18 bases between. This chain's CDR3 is CASSLRQGVRDTQYF. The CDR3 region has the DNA TGTGCCAGCAGCCTCAGGCAAGGGGTAAGGGATACGCAGTATTTT.

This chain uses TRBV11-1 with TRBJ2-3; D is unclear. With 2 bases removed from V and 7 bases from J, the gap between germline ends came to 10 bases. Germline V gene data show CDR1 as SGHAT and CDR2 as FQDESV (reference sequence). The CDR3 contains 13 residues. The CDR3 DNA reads TGTGCCAGCAGCTTATTCGGTGGAAATACGCAGTATTTT. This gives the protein CASSLFGGNTQYF.

The CDR3 nucleotides read TGTGCCAGCAGCCGGACTAGCGGGCCCTACGAGCAGTACTTC. It codes for CASSRTSGPYEQYF. The chain links TRBV7-9 to TRBJ2-7, with 11 bases fitting TRBD2. V lost 5 bases, J lost 2 bases, and 2 bases stayed unmatched. CDR1 and CDR2 (germline): SEHNR, FQNEAQ (reference sequence). CDR3 size: 14 residues.

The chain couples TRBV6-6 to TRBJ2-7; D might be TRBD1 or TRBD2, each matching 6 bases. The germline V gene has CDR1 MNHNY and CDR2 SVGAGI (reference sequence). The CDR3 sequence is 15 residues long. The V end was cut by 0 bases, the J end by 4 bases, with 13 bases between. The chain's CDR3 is CASSYSGGSLYEQYF. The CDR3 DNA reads TGTGCCAGCAGTTACTCGGGGGGCTCACTATACGAGCAGTACTTC.

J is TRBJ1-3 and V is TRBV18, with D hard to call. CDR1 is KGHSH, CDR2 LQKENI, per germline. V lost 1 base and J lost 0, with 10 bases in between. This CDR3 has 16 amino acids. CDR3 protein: CASSPRQVSSGNTIYF. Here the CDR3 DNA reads TGTGCCAGCTCACCACGCCAGGTGTCCTCTGGAAACACCATATATTTT.

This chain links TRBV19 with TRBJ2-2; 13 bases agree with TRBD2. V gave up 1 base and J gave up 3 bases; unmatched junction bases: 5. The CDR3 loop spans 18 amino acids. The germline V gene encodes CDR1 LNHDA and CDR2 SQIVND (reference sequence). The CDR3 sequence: CASSIGPGLAGDTGELFF. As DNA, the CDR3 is TGTGCCAGTAGTATAGGCCCCGGACTAGCGGGGGACACCGGGGAGCTGTTTTTT.

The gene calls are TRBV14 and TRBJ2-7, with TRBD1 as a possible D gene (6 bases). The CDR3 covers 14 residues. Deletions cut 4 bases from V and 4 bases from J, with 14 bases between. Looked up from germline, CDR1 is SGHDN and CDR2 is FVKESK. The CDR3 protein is CASSPRQARYEQYF. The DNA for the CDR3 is TGTGCCAGCAGCCCGAGACAGGCGAGATACGAGCAGTACTTC. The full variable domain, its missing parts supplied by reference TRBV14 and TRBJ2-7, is EAGVTQFPSHSVIEKGQTVTLRCDPISGHDNLYWYRRVMGKEIKFLLHFVKESKQDESGMPNNRFLAERTGGTYSTLKVQPAELEDSGVYFCASSPRQARYEQYFGPGTRLTVT.

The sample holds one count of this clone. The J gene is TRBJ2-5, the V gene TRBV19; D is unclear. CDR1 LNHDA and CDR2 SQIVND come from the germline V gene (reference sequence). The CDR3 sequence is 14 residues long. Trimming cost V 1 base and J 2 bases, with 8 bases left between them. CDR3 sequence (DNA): TGTGCCAGTAGTATAGCAGCAGGTCAAGAGACCCAGTACTTC. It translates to CASSIAAGQETQYF. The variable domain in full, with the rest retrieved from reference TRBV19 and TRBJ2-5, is DGGITQSPKYLFRKEGQNVTLSCEQNLNHDAMYWYRQDPGQGLRLIYYSQIVNDFQKGDIAEGYSVSREKKESFPLTVTSAQKNPTAFYLCASSIAAGQETQYFGPGTRLLVL.

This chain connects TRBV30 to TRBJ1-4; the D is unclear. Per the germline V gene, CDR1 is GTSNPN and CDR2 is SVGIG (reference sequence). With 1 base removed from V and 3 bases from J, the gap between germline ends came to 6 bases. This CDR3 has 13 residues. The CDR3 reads CAWSAGSNEKLFF. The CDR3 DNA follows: TGTGCCTGGAGTGCCGGGTCTAATGAAAAACTGTTTTTT.

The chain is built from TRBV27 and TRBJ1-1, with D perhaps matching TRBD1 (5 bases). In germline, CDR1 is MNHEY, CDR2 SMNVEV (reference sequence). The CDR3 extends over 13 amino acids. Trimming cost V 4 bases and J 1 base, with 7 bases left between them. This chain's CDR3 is CASSSGKNTEAFF. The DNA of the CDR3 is TGTGCCAGCAGTTCAGGGAAGAACACTGAAGCTTTCTTT.

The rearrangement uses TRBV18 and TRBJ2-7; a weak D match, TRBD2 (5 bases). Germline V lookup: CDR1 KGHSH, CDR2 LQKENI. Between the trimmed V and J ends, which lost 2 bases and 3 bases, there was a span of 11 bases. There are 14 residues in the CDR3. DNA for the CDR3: TGTGCCAGCTCACCATCCGCAGGAGGCTACGAGCAGTACTTC. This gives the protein CASSPSAGGYEQYF. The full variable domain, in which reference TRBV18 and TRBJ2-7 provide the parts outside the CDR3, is NAGVMQNPRHLVRRRGQEARLRCSPMKGHSHVYWYRQLPEEGLKFMVYLQKENIIDESGMPKERFSAEFPKEGPSILRIQQVVRGDSAAYFCASSPSAGGYEQYFGPGTRLTVT.

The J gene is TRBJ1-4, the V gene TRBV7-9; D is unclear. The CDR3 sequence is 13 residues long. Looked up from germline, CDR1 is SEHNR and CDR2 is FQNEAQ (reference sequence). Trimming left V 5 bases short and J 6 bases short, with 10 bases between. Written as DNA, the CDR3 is TGTGCCAGCAGCCCATGGTCGGATGAAAAACTGTTTTTT. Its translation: CASSPWSDEKLFF.

CDR3 residues: CASSPRRLAAYNEQFF. The CDR3 bases are TGCGCCAGCAGCCCACGTAGACTAGCGGCCTACAATGAGCAGTTCTTC. The chain links TRBV5-1 to TRBJ2-1, with 9 bases lining up with TRBD2. CDR1 and CDR2 from the germline V gene are SGHRS and YFSETQ. V lost 4 bases to trimming and J lost 2 bases; unmatched junction nucleotides: 7. The CDR3 is 16 residues long. Using reference TRBV5-1 and TRBJ2-1 for the parts outside the CDR3, the full variable domain is KAGVTQTPRYLIKTRGQQVTLSCSPISGHRSVSWYQQTPGQGLQFLFEYFSETQRNKGNFPGRFSGRQFSNSRSEMNVSTLELGDSALYLCASSPRRLAAYNEQFFGPGTRLTVL.

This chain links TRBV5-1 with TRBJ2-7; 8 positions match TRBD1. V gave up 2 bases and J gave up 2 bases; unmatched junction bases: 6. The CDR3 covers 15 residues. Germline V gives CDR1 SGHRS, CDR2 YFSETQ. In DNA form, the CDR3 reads TGCGCCAGCAGCTTTTCCCAGGGGGCCGCCTACGAGCAGTACTTC. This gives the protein CASSFSQGAAYEQYF. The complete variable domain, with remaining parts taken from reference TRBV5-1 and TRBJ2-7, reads KAGVTQTPRYLIKTRGQQVTLSCSPISGHRSVSWYQQTPGQGLQFLFEYFSETQRNKGNFPGRFSGRQFSNSRSEMNVSTLELGDSALYLCASSFSQGAAYEQYFGPGTRLTVT.

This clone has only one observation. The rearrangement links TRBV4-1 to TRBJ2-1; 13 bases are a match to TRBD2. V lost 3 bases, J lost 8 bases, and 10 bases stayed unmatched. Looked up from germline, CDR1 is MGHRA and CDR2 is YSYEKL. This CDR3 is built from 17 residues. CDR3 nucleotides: TGCGCCAGCAGCCATCCCGGACTAGCGGGGGAAGGTTATGAGCAGTTCTTC. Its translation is CASSHPGLAGEGYEQFF.

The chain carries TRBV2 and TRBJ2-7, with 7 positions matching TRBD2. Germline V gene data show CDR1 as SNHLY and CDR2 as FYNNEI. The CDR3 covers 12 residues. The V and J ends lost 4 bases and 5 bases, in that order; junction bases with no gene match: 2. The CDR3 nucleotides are TGTGCCAGCAGTGTTGCGGGGGACGAGCAGTACTTC. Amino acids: CASSVAGDEQYF.

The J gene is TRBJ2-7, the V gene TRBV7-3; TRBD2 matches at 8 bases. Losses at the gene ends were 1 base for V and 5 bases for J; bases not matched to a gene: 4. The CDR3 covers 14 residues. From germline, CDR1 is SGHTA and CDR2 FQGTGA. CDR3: CASSLNSGGNEQYF. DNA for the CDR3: TGTGCCAGCAGCTTAAACTCGGGAGGGAACGAGCAGTACTTC.

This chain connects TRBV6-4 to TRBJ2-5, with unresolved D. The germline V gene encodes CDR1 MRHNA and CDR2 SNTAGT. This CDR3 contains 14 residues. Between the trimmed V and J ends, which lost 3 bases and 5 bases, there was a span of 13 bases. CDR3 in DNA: TGTGCCAGCAGTGAAGAGATGGGTTGGGAGACCCAGTACTTC. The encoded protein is CASSEEMGWETQYF.

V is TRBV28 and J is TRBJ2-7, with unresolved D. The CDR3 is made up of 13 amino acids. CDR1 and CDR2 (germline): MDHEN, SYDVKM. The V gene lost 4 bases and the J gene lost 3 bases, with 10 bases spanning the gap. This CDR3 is CASSSPGNYEQYF. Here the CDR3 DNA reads TGTGCCAGCAGTTCACCAGGCAACTACGAGCAGTACTTC.

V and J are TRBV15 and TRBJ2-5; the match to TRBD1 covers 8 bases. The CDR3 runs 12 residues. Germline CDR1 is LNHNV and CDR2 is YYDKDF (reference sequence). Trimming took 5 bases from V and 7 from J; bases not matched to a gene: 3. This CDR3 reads CATSGQGRTQYF. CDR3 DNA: TGTGCCACCAGCGGACAGGGAAGGACCCAGTACTTC.

CDR3 nucleotides: TGTGCCAGTAGTATCTTGCGTAATGAAAAACTGTTTTTT. It translates to CASSILRNEKLFF. This chain links TRBV19 with TRBJ1-4; D not resolved. This CDR3 has 13 amino acids. Deletions cut 3 bases from V and 4 bases from J, with 6 bases between. CDR1 and CDR2 (germline): LNHDA, SQIVND (reference sequence).

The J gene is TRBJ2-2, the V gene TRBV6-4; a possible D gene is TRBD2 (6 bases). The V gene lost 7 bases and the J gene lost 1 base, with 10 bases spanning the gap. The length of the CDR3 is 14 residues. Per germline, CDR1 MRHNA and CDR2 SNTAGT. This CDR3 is CASKNSGNTGELFF. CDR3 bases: TGTGCCAGCAAGAATAGCGGGAACACCGGGGAGCTGTTTTTT.

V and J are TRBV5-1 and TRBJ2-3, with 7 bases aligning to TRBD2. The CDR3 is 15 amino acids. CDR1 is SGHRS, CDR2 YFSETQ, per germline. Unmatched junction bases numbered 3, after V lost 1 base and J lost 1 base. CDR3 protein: CASSLYREGTDTQYF. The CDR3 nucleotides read TGCGCCAGCAGCTTGTACCGGGAGGGCACAGATACGCAGTATTTT.